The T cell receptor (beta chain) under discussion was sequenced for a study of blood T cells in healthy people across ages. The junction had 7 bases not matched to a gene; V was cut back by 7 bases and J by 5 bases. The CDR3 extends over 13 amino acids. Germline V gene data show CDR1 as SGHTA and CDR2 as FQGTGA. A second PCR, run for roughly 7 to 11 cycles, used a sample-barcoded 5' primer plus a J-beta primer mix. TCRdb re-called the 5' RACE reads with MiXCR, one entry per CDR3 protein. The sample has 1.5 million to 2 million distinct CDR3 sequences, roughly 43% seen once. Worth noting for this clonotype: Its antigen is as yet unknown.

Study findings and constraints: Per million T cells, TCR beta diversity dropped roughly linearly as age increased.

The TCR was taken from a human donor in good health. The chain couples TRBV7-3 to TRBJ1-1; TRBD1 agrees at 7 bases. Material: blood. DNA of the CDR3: TGTGCCAGCACCCTACAGGGGAGGACTGAAGCTTTCTTT. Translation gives CASTLQGRTEAFF.